This TCR beta chain was retrieved from a study of spatial heterogeneity in lung cancer. Study context: Consistently, beta-chain sequences turned up in larger numbers than alpha-chain sequences did. Study outcomes and limitations: Relative to follow-up, resection was when ubiquitous expanded tumor TCRs appeared more in blood.

Each TCR cDNA molecule carried a unique molecular identifier. TCRdb reprocessed the 5' RACE reads with MiXCR, giving one entry per CDR3 protein. The sample holds some 87,000 distinct CDR3 sequences, around 8.6% seen once. The sample's time point: sample taken at primary tumor resection. Whole RNA obtained from tumor, nontumor lung or frozen PBMC underwent sequencing without sorting. The donors comprised about 69 untreated early-stage non-small cell lung cancer patients. This clonotype has just a few counts. What it binds is not known. Looked up from germline, CDR1 is DFQATT and CDR2 is SNEGSKA (reference sequence). The V and J ends lost 6 bases and 6 bases respectively, with 16 bases between them. This CDR3 comprises 13 residues.

Material: PBMCs, obtained at surgery. The sequence was collected from a male donor with early-stage non-small cell lung cancer. This chain connects TRBV20-1 to TRBJ2-3; weak D call: TRBD1 (7 bases). The CDR3 DNA sequence: TGCAGTGCCACAGGGGACTCAGGCGATACGCAGTATTTT. It is translated as CSATGDSGDTQYF.